Listed below are T cell receptor beta chains from one sample, sequenced in a study of blood T cell repertoires in COVID-19. Only in-frame clones appear in the TCRdb table, and some are missing; sequencing was by immunoSEQ multiplex PCR. The top ten clones hold approximately 6.8% of a sample with about 100,000 clones, approximately 88% of them seen once. The sample was peripheral blood. The receptors were gathered from a man between 45 and 60 years old with active or convalescent COVID-19. Each CDR3 is given with its conserved first and last residue. D genes are given only for firm matches. Where a row states a size, it is once, few, many or the class of an expanded clone; other rows omit it.

TRBD1	NA	TRBV20-1	TRBJ1-5	CSASRLRGKQPQHF	TGCAGTGCTAGTCGTCTCAGGGGGAAACAGCCCCAGCATTTT
NA	NA	TRBV14	TRBJ2-6	CASSRSGANVLTF	TGTGCCAGCAGTCGCTCTGGGGCCAACGTCCTGACTTTC
TRBD1	NA	TRBV5-6	TRBJ1-4	CANLTHRGRRLRKLFF	TGTGCCAACCTAACCCACAGGGGACGACGTCTCAGAAAACTGTTTTTT
NA	NA	TRBV4-1	TRBJ1-2	CASSQDTQGGGYGYTF	TGCGCCAGCAGCCAAGATACCCAGGGAGGGGGATATGGCTACACCTTC
NA	NA	TRBV6-5	TRBJ2-2	CASSYGGLTGELFF	TGTGCCAGCAGTTACGGGGGGTTAACCGGGGAGCTGTTTTTT
NA	NA	TRBV18	TRBJ1-3	CASSPNRQSSGNTIYF	TGTGCCAGCTCACCAAACAGACAGAGCTCTGGAAACACCATATATTTT
NA	NA	TRBV19	TRBJ2-1	CASSIVGALEQFF	TGTGCCAGTAGTATAGTTGGGGCCTTGGAGCAGTTCTTC
NA	once	TRBV9	TRBJ1-5	CASSVEAGLQPQHF	TGTGCCAGCAGCGTAGAGGCAGGGCTTCAGCCCCAGCATTTT
TRBD2	NA	TRBV5-1	TRBJ2-7	CASSLGLAATYEQYF	TGCGCCAGCAGCTTGGGACTAGCGGCCACCTACGAGCAGTACTTC
TRBD2	NA	TRBV10-3	TRBJ2-7	CAISAQAGTTYEQYF	TGTGCCATCAGTGCCCAAGCGGGAACAACCTACGAGCAGTACTTC
NA	few	TRBV3-1/TRBV3-2	TRBJ1-5	CASSQDTRVNQPQHF	TGTGCCAGCAGCCAAGATACGAGAGTCAATCAGCCCCAGCATTTT
TRBD2	NA	TRBV19	TRBJ2-5	CASKSPAGASETQYF	TGTGCCAGTAAGTCGCCAGCGGGAGCTTCAGAGACCCAGTACTTC
NA	NA	TRBV6-2/TRBV6-3	TRBJ1-1	CASSYISNTEAFF	TGTGCCAGCAGTTACATTTCTAACACTGAAGCTTTCTTT
NA	NA	TRBV5-4	TRBJ2-6	CATQFYLRAGANVLTF	TGTGCCACCCAGTTTTATCTGAGGGCTGGGGCCAACGTCCTGACTTTC
TRBD2	NA	TRBV9	TRBJ2-2	CASKREADTGELFF	TGTGCCAGTAAGCGGGAGGCCGACACCGGGGAGCTGTTTTTT
TRBD2	NA	TRBV5-1	TRBJ2-3	CASSLGHRSSGDTQYF	TGCGCCAGCAGCTTGGGCCACAGGTCTAGCGGAGATACGCAGTATTTT
TRBD1	NA	TRBV5-5	TRBJ1-2	CASSSHGTGTFWGGYTF	TGTGCCAGCAGCTCCCACGGGACAGGGACATTTTGGGGTGGCTACACCTTC
NA	NA	TRBV10-2	TRBJ2-1	CASRDTYNEQFF	TGCGCCAGCAGGGACACTTATAATGAGCAGTTCTTC
TRBD1	once	TRBV7-2	TRBJ1-4	CASSAQGATNEKLFF	TGTGCCAGCAGCGCCCAGGGGGCAACTAATGAAAAACTGTTTTTT
NA	NA	TRBV24-1	TRBJ2-1	CAIGSYNEQFF	TGTGCCATCGGCTCCTACAATGAGCAGTTCTTC
NA	NA	TRBV6-1	TRBJ1-1	CASSEQVNTEAFF	TGTGCCAGCAGTGAACAGGTGAACACTGAAGCTTTCTTT
NA	NA	TRBV27	TRBJ1-6	CASSTQGSPLHF	TGTGCCAGCAGTACCCAGGGTTCACCCCTCCACTTT
NA	once	TRBV25-1	TRBJ2-5	CASSEYGLAKQTQYF	TGTGCCAGCAGTGAATACGGGCTAGCTAAACAGACCCAGTACTTC
NA	NA	TRBV20-1	TRBJ1-2	CSARDLGPNYF	TGCAGTGCTAGAGATCTGGGGCCTAACTACTTC
TRBD1	NA	TRBV7-2	TRBJ1-2	CASSFQGDRGGYTF	TGTGCCAGCAGCTTCCAGGGGGATAGGGGTGGCTACACCTTC
TRBD2	NA	TRBV18	TRBJ2-3	CASSPKREVTDTQYF	TGTGCCAGCTCACCGAAGCGGGAGGTGACAGATACGCAGTATTTT
TRBD1	NA	TRBV5-1	TRBJ1-6	CASSWGTGGNNSPLHF	TGCGCCAGCAGCTGGGGGACAGGGGGTAATAATTCACCCCTCCACTTT
TRBD2	NA	TRBV19	TRBJ2-1	CASSKGLAGLDEQFF	TGTGCCAGTAGTAAGGGACTAGCGGGATTGGATGAGCAGTTCTTC
NA	few	TRBV25-1	TRBJ2-5	CASSPSRVYQETQYF	TGTGCCAGCAGCCCCTCCCGGGTTTACCAAGAGACCCAGTACTTC
NA	once	TRBV7-2	TRBJ1-1	CASSLNGGAMNTEAFF	TGTGCCAGCAGCTTAAATGGAGGGGCAATGAACACTGAAGCTTTCTTT
NA	NA	TRBV7-8	TRBJ2-1	CASSMYFLSYNEQFF	TGTGCCAGCAGTATGTACTTTCTCTCCTACAATGAGCAGTTCTTC
NA	NA	TRBV19	TRBJ1-1	CASSTTGFTEAFF	TGTGCCAGTAGTACAACAGGGTTCACTGAAGCTTTCTTT
TRBD2	NA	TRBV5-1	TRBJ2-7	CASSLAAGGVYEQYF	TGCGCCAGCAGCTTGGCGGCGGGAGGGGTTTACGAGCAGTACTTC
NA	NA	TRBV6-5	TRBJ2-5	CASRGPRAETQYF	TGTGCCAGCAGGGGGCCCCGAGCGGAGACCCAGTACTTC
TRBD2	NA	TRBV27	TRBJ2-1	CASSFTRTSFYRNEQFF	TGTGCCAGCAGTTTCACCCGGACTAGCTTCTACAGAAATGAGCAGTTCTTC
NA	once	TRBV7-2	TRBJ2-6	CASSLGLGANVLTF	TGTGCCAGCAGCTTAGGACTTGGGGCCAACGTCCTGACTTTC
TRBD1	NA	TRBV9	TRBJ2-2	CASRSGGETGELFF	TGTGCCAGCAGATCAGGGGGCGAGACCGGGGAGCTGTTTTTT
NA	NA	TRBV2	TRBJ1-5	CASSDIRGNQPQHF	TGTGCCAGCAGTGATATCAGGGGAAATCAGCCCCAGCATTTT
TRBD1	NA	TRBV29-1	TRBJ1-2	CSVEAGTGYGYTF	TGCAGCGTTGAGGCTGGGACAGGCTATGGCTACACCTTC
TRBD1	NA	TRBV6-2/TRBV6-3	TRBJ1-5	CASSRTGDNQPQHF	TGTGCCAGCAGTCGGACAGGGGACAATCAGCCCCAGCATTTT
TRBD2	NA	TRBV19	TRBJ2-3	CASSTGTSGVTDTQYF	TGTGCCAGTAGTACGGGGACTAGCGGGGTCACAGATACGCAGTATTTT
TRBD1	few	TRBV18	TRBJ1-2	CASSLGTGGVYGYTF	TGTGCCAGCTCACTCGGGACAGGGGGCGTCTATGGCTACACCTTC
TRBD1	NA	TRBV7-9	TRBJ1-5	CASSLRGAQHF	TGTGCCAGCAGCCTCAGGGGGGCCCAGCATTTT
NA	NA	TRBV4-3	TRBJ2-7	CASSQETSDEQYF	TGCGCCAGCAGCCAAGAGACGAGCGACGAGCAGTACTTC
TRBD2	NA	TRBV2	TRBJ2-3	CASQVGSGGPPDTQYF	TGTGCCAGCCAGGTGGGATCGGGAGGGCCTCCAGATACGCAGTATTTT
NA	NA	TRBV9	TRBJ2-2	CASSANGQTGELFF	TGTGCCAGCAGCGCGAATGGCCAGACCGGGGAGCTGTTTTTT